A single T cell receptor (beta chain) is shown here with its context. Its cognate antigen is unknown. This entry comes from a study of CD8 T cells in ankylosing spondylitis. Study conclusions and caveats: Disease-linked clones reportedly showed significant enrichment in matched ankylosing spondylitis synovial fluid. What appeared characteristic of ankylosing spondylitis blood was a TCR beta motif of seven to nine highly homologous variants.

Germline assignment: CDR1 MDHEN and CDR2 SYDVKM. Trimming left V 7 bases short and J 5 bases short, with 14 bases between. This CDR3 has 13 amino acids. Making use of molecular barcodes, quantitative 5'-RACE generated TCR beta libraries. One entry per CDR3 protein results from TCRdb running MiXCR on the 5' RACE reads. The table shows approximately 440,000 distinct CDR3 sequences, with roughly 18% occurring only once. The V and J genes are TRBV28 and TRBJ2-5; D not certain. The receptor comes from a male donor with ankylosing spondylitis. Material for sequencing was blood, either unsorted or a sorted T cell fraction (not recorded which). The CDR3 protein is CASTKTSSETQYF. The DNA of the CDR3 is TGTGCCAGCACAAAAACGTCTTCTGAGACCCAGTACTTC.